These 31 T cell receptor beta chains share one sample of origin, sequenced in a study of Ad26.COV2.S vaccination and SARS-CoV-2 variants. Documented treatment: around 19 received Ad26.COV2.S at low or high dose, single or two shots; about 5 received placebo; per-sample allocation not given. It was on day 63 after the first vaccine or placebo injection that samples were taken. This table comes from immunoSEQ multiplex PCR, and its TCRdb copy is limited to in-frame clones, with some not included. The sample contains under 250,000 clones, around 88% of which appear only once. The starting material was peripheral blood, obtained in a trial of Ad26.COV2.S vaccine versus placebo. All receptors derive from a person aged 18-65 years who received the Ad26.COV2.S COVID-19 vaccine or a placebo.

The genes are TRBV5-6 and TRBJ2-1; the match to TRBD2 covers 12 bases. V gave up 3 bases and J gave up 8 bases; unmatched junction bases: 9. The CDR3 consists of 16 residues. Germline assignment: CDR1 SGHDT and CDR2 YYEEEE. The chain's CDR3 is CASSWMTSGGFDEQFF. As DNA, the CDR3 is TGTGCCAGCAGCTGGATGACTAGCGGGGGATTCGATGAGCAGTTCTTC.

The rearrangement links TRBV5-1 to TRBJ2-3; TRBD2 matches at 14 bases. The CDR3 runs 17 residues. CDR1 is SGHRS and CDR2 is YFSETQ in the germline V gene. Trimming took 0 bases from V and 4 from J; bases not matched to a gene: 4. CDR3 coding DNA: TGCGCCAGCAGCTTGGGGACTAGCGGGAGGTTCGCAGATACGCAGTATTTT. Translating gives CASSLGTSGRFADTQYF.

This clone was counted once. This chain uses TRBV7-8 with TRBJ2-7; D gene uncertain. Trimming removed 1 base at V and 0 bases at J, with 7 bases between. Germline loops: CDR1 SGHVS, CDR2 FQNEAQ. The CDR3 sequence is 14 residues long. In DNA form, the CDR3 reads TGTGCCAGCAGCTTAGGTACAGCCTCCTACGAGCAGTACGTC. This codes for CASSLGTASYEQYV.

This clone was detected only once. V gene TRBV5-1 combines with J gene TRBJ2-5; 7 bases agree with TRBD1. Germline V CDR1 and CDR2: SGHRS, YFSETQ. The CDR3 is 15 residues long. Germline trimming cut 4 bases from V and 9 bases from J; bases unmatched to any gene: 15. CDR3: CASSPNAGTVVSQYF. In DNA, the CDR3 is TGCGCCAGCAGCCCAAACGCCGGGACAGTTGTATCCCAGTACTTC.

The CDR3 loop is CASSLSPPSSGANVLTF. CDR3 DNA sequence: TGTGCCAGCAGCTTATCTCCACCCAGCTCTGGGGCCAACGTCCTGACTTTC. The chain has TRBV11-2 and TRBJ2-6, with unresolved D. Between the trimmed V and J ends, which lost 2 bases and 0 bases, there was a span of 11 bases. The CDR3 spans 17 residues. Per the germline V gene, CDR1 is SGHAT and CDR2 is FQNNGV.

The chain uses TRBV3-1 (or the pseudogene TRBV3-2) and TRBJ2-5; D is ambiguous. Germline assignment: CDR1 LGHDT and CDR2 YNNKEL (reference sequence). Trimming removed 0 bases from V and 9 bases from J, with 8 bases in between. The CDR3 has 12 residues. CDR3 sequence: CASSQDGLAQYF. The CDR3 bases are TGTGCCAGCAGCCAAGACGGGCTAGCCCAGTACTTC.

J is TRBJ1-2 and V is TRBV7-9; D is possibly TRBD1 (6 bases). CDR3 length: 12 residues. Trimming took 4 bases from V and 8 from J, leaving 11 bases between them. Germline V gene data show CDR1 as SEHNR and CDR2 as FQNEAQ (reference sequence). The chain's CDR3 is CASSSGDQGYTF. DNA for the CDR3: TGTGCCAGCAGCTCAGGGGATCAGGGCTACACCTTC.

The chain has TRBV27 and TRBJ1-6; possible D gene TRBD1, 6 bases. This CDR3 contains 14 residues. Germline V gives CDR1 MNHEY, CDR2 SMNVEV (reference sequence). V was trimmed by 5 bases and J by 7 bases, leaving 12 bases between them. The CDR3 is CASSAGTPNSPLHF. The CDR3 DNA sequence: TGTGCCAGCAGTGCCGGGACACCAAATTCACCCCTCCACTTT.

This chain connects TRBV27 to TRBJ1-6; no definite D call. This CDR3 contains 17 residues. Germline lookup yields CDR1 MNHEY and CDR2 SMNVEV (reference sequence). Trimming took off 2 bases at V and 0 bases at J, with 11 bases between the two ends. The CDR3 sequence is CASSLITPSSYNSPLHF. CDR3 DNA: TGTGCCAGCAGTTTAATAACACCGAGCTCCTATAATTCACCCCTCCACTTT.

This chain uses TRBV7-6 with TRBJ1-4; the D is unclear. Trimming shortened V by 1 base and J by 8 bases, and 14 bases separated the two germline ends. This CDR3 spans 15 amino acids. Germline V gene sequence: CDR1 SGHVS, CDR2 FNYEAQ. The CDR3: CASSLVGQEREKLFF. For the CDR3, the DNA is TGTGCCAGCAGCTTAGTGGGCCAGGAGAGGGAAAAACTGTTTTTT.

This sequence joins TRBV7-9 and TRBJ2-5; the D gene could be TRBD1 or TRBD2 (5 bases each). The CDR3 loop spans 15 amino acids. Per germline, CDR1 SEHNR and CDR2 FQNEAQ (reference sequence). V gave up 3 bases and J gave up 3 bases, with 14 bases separating them. Here the CDR3 reads CASSLLGGREETQYF. The DNA for the CDR3 is TGTGCCAGCAGCTTGTTAGGAGGCAGGGAAGAGACCCAGTACTTC.

The V and J genes are TRBV2 and TRBJ2-4; tentative D call: TRBD2 (6 bases). This CDR3 has 12 residues. V was clipped by 8 bases and J by 5 bases, with 10 bases between them. Germline values: CDR1 SNHLY, CDR2 FYNNEI. The CDR3 DNA reads as TGTGCCAGCCGGGGGTACCAAAACATTCAGTACTTC. Its protein is CASRGYQNIQYF.

V gene TRBV2 combines with J gene TRBJ1-6; 10 nucleotides match TRBD1. CDR3 size: 14 residues. The V segment lost 8 bases and the J segment 11 bases; nucleotides outside the gene matches: 9. Germline V gives CDR1 SNHLY, CDR2 FYNNEI. CDR3 nucleotides: TGTGCCAGCGGGACAGGGGTATTAGGGGCACCCCTCCACTTT. It translates to CASGTGVLGAPLHF.

The chain recombines TRBV28 with TRBJ1-2; TRBD1 aligns across 7 bases. V shed 5 bases and J 6 bases; nucleotides not matched to a gene: 9. The germline gives CDR1 MDHEN, CDR2 SYDVKM. The CDR3 sequence is 14 residues long. The CDR3 DNA reads as TGTGCCAGCAGTCGACAGGGTAAGAAGAATGGCTACACCTTC. It is translated as CASSRQGKKNGYTF.

The chain joins TRBV7-3 to TRBJ2-1; D might be TRBD1 (5 bases). The CDR3 contains 14 residues. CDR1 SGHTA and CDR2 FQGTGA come from the germline V gene. Trimming stripped 8 bases from V and 5 bases from J, with 16 bases between. CDR3 region: CASATWGANNEQFF. The CDR3 DNA reads as TGTGCCAGCGCCACTTGGGGCGCGAACAATGAGCAGTTCTTC.

This chain connects TRBV3-1 (or the pseudogene TRBV3-2) to TRBJ2-5, with TRBD1 matching over 11 bases. The germline V gene has CDR1 LGHDT and CDR2 YNNKEL (reference sequence). The CDR3 runs to 17 residues. V gave up 0 bases and J gave up 4 bases; unmatched junction bases: 7. The CDR3 sequence: CASSQDQGTGGTETQYF. The CDR3 DNA reads TGTGCCAGCAGCCAAGATCAGGGGACAGGGGGAACAGAGACCCAGTACTTC.

The V call is TRBV29-1, the J call TRBJ1-2; D is unresolved. The CDR3 loop spans 12 amino acids. V lost 6 bases, J lost 8 bases, and 16 bases lay in between. CDR1 and CDR2 from the germline V gene are SQVTM and ANQGSEA. The CDR3 nucleotides are TGCAGCGTCGCGACCCTCAAGGAAGGCTACACCTTC. Translating it yields CSVATLKEGYTF.

The count of this clone is one. The rearrangement joins TRBV7-8 to TRBJ1-6; TRBD1 matches 9 bases. Germline V gene lookup returns CDR1 SGHVS and CDR2 FQNEAQ. V was pared by 0 bases and J by 9 bases, with 3 bases of the junction left unmatched. The CDR3 has 15 amino acids. The CDR3 reads CASSLAADRGSPLHF. For the CDR3, the DNA is TGTGCCAGCAGCTTAGCGGCGGACAGGGGTTCACCCCTCCACTTT.

The sample holds one count of this clone. This sequence joins TRBV18 and TRBJ2-3, with 7 bases identical to TRBD1. The ends lost 6 bases at V and 4 bases at J; junction bases unmatched: 10. The CDR3 consists of 15 residues. Germline V gene lookup returns CDR1 KGHSH and CDR2 LQKENI. CDR3 amino acids: CASSPDRAQSDTQYF. The DNA for the CDR3 is TGTGCCAGCTCCCCCGACAGGGCACAATCAGATACGCAGTATTTT.

The chain couples TRBV7-8 to TRBJ2-7; weak D call: TRBD2 (6 bases). Germline V gene data show CDR1 as SGHVS and CDR2 as FQNEAQ. The CDR3 totals 15 residues. Between the trimmed V and J ends, which lost 0 bases and 4 bases, there was a span of 13 bases. CDR3 sequence reads: CASSLAGTSSYEQYF. The CDR3 DNA reads TGTGCCAGCAGCTTAGCGGGGACTTCCTCTTACGAGCAGTACTTC.

The chain is built from TRBV4-2 and TRBJ1-6, with D possibly matching TRBD1 (5 bases). Germline CDR1 LGHNA, CDR2 YNFKEQ. The CDR3 has 15 amino acids. V lost 0 bases, J lost 7 bases, and 10 bases lay in between. This CDR3 is CASSQENQGNSPLHF. In nucleotides, the CDR3 is TGTGCCAGCAGCCAAGAGAATCAGGGAAATTCACCCCTCCACTTT.

This chain joins TRBV7-9 and TRBJ2-1; tentative D call: TRBD1 (6 bases). The CDR3 is 17 amino acids. Trimming cost V 5 bases and J 3 bases, with 20 bases left between them. In germline, CDR1 is SEHNR, CDR2 FQNEAQ (reference sequence). The CDR3 loop reads CASSLGGLLPNYNEQFF. The CDR3 bases are TGTGCCAGCAGCCTAGGGGGTCTCTTGCCTAACTACAATGAGCAGTTCTTC. Filled out from reference TRBV7-9 and TRBJ2-1, the complete variable domain reads DTGVSQNPRHKITKRGQNVTFRCDPISEHNRLYWYRQTLGQGPEFLTYFQNEAQLEKSRLLSDRFSAERPKGSFSTLEIQRTEQGDSAMYLCASSLGGLLPNYNEQFFGPGTRLTVL.

This clone was seen only once. V is TRBV21-1 and J is TRBJ2-7; the table's D call, TRBD2, was not checked against the DNA. TRBV21-1 is a recognized pseudogene. The CDR3 has 13 amino acids. The CDR3 nucleotides read TGTGCCAGACCCATAGCGGGGGGGGAGGAGCAGTACGTC. Translating it yields CARPIAGGEEQYV.

The chain uses TRBV5-1 and TRBJ2-7; TRBD1 matches 8 bases. Germline V lookup: CDR1 SGHRS, CDR2 YFSETQ. Trimming took 3 bases from V and 6 from J; bases not matched to a gene: 11. This CDR3 comprises 15 residues. The CDR3 reads CASSSADRAFGEQYF. The CDR3 DNA is TGCGCCAGCAGCTCAGCGGACAGGGCGTTTGGCGAGCAGTACTTC. Variable domain in full (rest from reference TRBV5-1 and TRBJ2-7): KAGVTQTPRYLIKTRGQQVTLSCSPISGHRSVSWYQQTPGQGLQFLFEYFSETQRNKGNFPGRFSGRQFSNSRSEMNVSTLELGDSALYLCASSSADRAFGEQYFGPGTRLTVT.

This clone turned up a few times. The chain carries TRBV11-2 and TRBJ2-5, with D maybe TRBD1 (6 bases). This CDR3 comprises 14 residues. The germline V gene encodes CDR1 SGHAT and CDR2 FQNNGV. The V and J ends lost 5 bases and 5 bases respectively, with 15 bases between them. The CDR3 is CASSAEQGLETQYF. The DNA of the CDR3 is TGTGCCAGCAGCGCCGAACAGGGATTGGAGACCCAGTACTTC.

The rearrangement uses TRBV7-3 and TRBJ2-5, with 9 bases identical to TRBD2. CDR3 length: 15 amino acids. CDR1 SGHTA and CDR2 FQGTGA come from the germline V gene. Losses at the gene ends were 6 bases for V and 4 bases for J; bases not matched to a gene: 9. The CDR3 here is CASSPAGGPVETQYF. DNA for the CDR3: TGTGCCAGCAGTCCCGCGGGGGGGCCTGTAGAGACCCAGTACTTC.

V is TRBV19 and J is TRBJ1-4; 8 bases line up with TRBD1. Germline V gene lookup returns CDR1 LNHDA and CDR2 SQIVND (reference sequence). This CDR3 spans 14 amino acids. The ends lost 8 bases at V and 7 bases at J; junction bases unmatched: 9. Here the CDR3 DNA reads TGTGCCAGTCGCGGACAGGGAAAAACTGAAAAACTGTTTTTT. This codes for CASRGQGKTEKLFF.

The chain has TRBV27 and TRBJ1-2, with D unresolved. The CDR3 length is 14 residues. V dropped 10 bases and J dropped 4 bases, with 19 bases sitting between them. The germline gives CDR1 MNHEY, CDR2 SMNVEV (reference sequence). The CDR3 DNA follows: TGTGCCACCTCCTCCCCGGAGGTAGGCTATGGCTACACCTTC. Encoded protein: CATSSPEVGYGYTF.

V and J are TRBV27 and TRBJ1-6; D ambiguous. Trimming removed 3 bases at V and 8 bases at J, with 8 bases between. There are 13 residues in the CDR3. In germline, CDR1 is MNHEY, CDR2 SMNVEV (reference sequence). CDR3 loop: CASSLGFHSPLHF. The CDR3 DNA reads TGTGCCAGCAGTTTGGGGTTCCATTCACCCCTCCACTTT.

This clone was recorded a few times. V and J are TRBV9 and TRBJ1-2; perhaps TRBD1 as D (5 bases). From germline, CDR1 is SGDLS and CDR2 YYNGEE. CDR3 size: 14 residues. Trimming stripped 5 bases from V and 1 base from J, with 12 bases between. Here the CDR3 reads CASRDDSNNYGYTF. The DNA for the CDR3 is TGTGCCAGCAGAGATGACAGTAATAACTATGGCTACACCTTC.

V gene TRBV4-1 combines with J gene TRBJ2-7, with TRBD2 matching 7 bases. This CDR3 comprises 13 residues. Germline V CDR1 and CDR2: MGHRA, YSYEKL. The junction had 5 bases not matched to a gene; V was cut back by 2 bases and J by 7 bases. The CDR3: CASSQRLAGEQYF. CDR3 sequence (DNA): TGCGCCAGCAGCCAACGACTAGCAGGGGAGCAGTACTTC.